These T cell receptor beta chains were read from a single sample in a study of shared clonotypes between healthy human individuals. TCRdb's table, derived via immunoSEQ multiplex PCR, lists solely in-frame clones and lacks some. This table has 2.5 million or so clones, just over 90% appearing once. Sequencing was performed on naive CD4+ T cells sorted from blood. Receptor source: a man younger than 30 in good health. CDR3s include the opening cysteine and the closing phenylalanine or tryptophan. D genes are given only for firm matches. A row's size may be missing; if present it is once, few, many or a size class.

14	-	-	TRBV2	TRBJ1-5	TGTGCCAGCTGCGCGCTTGGGGGGGGTCAGCCCCAGCATTTT	CASCALGGGQPQHF
17	-	TRBD2	TRBV9	TRBJ2-2	TGTGCCAGCAGCCCCCGGACTAGCGGGTCGAACACCGGGGAGCTGTTTTTT	CASSPRTSGSNTGELFF
15	-	TRBD1	TRBV6-6	TRBJ2-1	TGTGCCAGCAGTTACGAGGACAGGGCCTTAGGTGAGCAGTTCTTC	CASSYEDRALGEQFF
16	-	-	TRBV1	TRBJ2-3	TGCACCAGCAGCCAAGACCGGGACAGGGGGGCAGATACGCAGTATTTT	CTSSQDRDRGADTQYF
15	-	TRBD1	TRBV11-2	TRBJ2-5	TGTGCCAGCAGCTTCGCGACAGGGGTTCAAGAGACCCAGTACTTC	CASSFATGVQETQYF
14	-	TRBD1	TRBV5-1	TRBJ2-7	TGCGCCAGCAGCTTGAGTCCAGGGGGCTACGAGCAGTACTTC	CASSLSPGGYEQYF
13	-	-	TRBV15	TRBJ2-1	TGTGGGACGGGGCTTAGCTCCTACAATGAGCAGTTCTTC	CGTGLSSYNEQFF
14	-	-	TRBV11-2	TRBJ2-3	TGTGCCAGCAGCTTGAACTTAGATGCAGATACGCAGTATTTT	CASSLNLDADTQYF
19	-	TRBD1	TRBV5-1	TRBJ2-7	TGCGCCAGCAGCTTATCTTTCCGGCCAGGGACAGGGGGAATCTACGAGCAGTACTTC	CASSLSFRPGTGGIYEQYF
15	-	-	TRBV18	TRBJ2-1	TGTGCCAGCTCACAATCCGGGACGGTGATTAATGAGCAGTTCTTC	CASSQSGTVINEQFF
14	-	-	TRBV27	TRBJ1-1	TGTGCCAGCAGTTTATCCGGAGTGAACACTGAAGCTTTCTTT	CASSLSGVNTEAFF
14	-	TRBD2	TRBV10-3	TRBJ2-1	TGTGCCATCGGTGGGACTAGCGAGTACAATGAGCAGTTCTTC	CAIGGTSEYNEQFF
15	-	-	TRBV13	TRBJ2-1	TGTGCCAGCAGCTTAGAGGCGGGGGCGAGGTATGAGCAGTTCTTC	CASSLEAGARYEQFF
13	-	-	TRBV5-4	TRBJ2-5	TGTGCCAGCAGCCCTGGACAGCAAGAGACCCAGTACTTC	CASSPGQQETQYF
15	-	-	TRBV27	TRBJ1-1	TGTGCCAGCAGTTCACCCGACAGCCTGAACACTGAAGCTTTCTTT	CASSSPDSLNTEAFF
14	-	-	TRBV28	TRBJ1-6	TGTGCCAGCTCCCTGAGCTCCTATAATTCACCCCTCCACTTT	CASSLSSYNSPLHF
11	-	-	TRBV6-5	TRBJ2-7	TGTGCCAGCAGTACGGGACGTGGGCAGTACTTC	CASSTGRGQYF
13	-	-	TRBV10-1	TRBJ2-7	TGCGCCAGCAGTGAGCCAGGGAGCTACGAGCAGTACTTC	CASSEPGSYEQYF
15	-	-	TRBV19	TRBJ2-1	TGTGCCAGTAGTTTCACTCCGAGCTCCTACAATGAGCAGTTCTTC	CASSFTPSSYNEQFF
14	-	-	TRBV28	TRBJ2-1	TGTGCCAGCCGGACCGATACACCTTACAATGAGCAGTTCTTC	CASRTDTPYNEQFF
13	-	-	TRBV28	TRBJ1-1	TGTGCCAGCAGTTTTTGGATGAACACTGAAGCTTTCTTT	CASSFWMNTEAFF
14	-	-	TRBV7-8	TRBJ1-2	TGTGCCAGCAGCATGGGCCAAGTGACCTATGGCTACACCTTC	CASSMGQVTYGYTF
12	-	-	TRBV19	TRBJ1-5	TGTGCCAGTAGTATGCGGAATCAGCCCCAGCATTTT	CASSMRNQPQHF
14	-	TRBD1	TRBV5-1	TRBJ1-2	TGCGCCAGCAGCCAGGGGCAGGGGGCCTATGGCTACACCTTC	CASSQGQGAYGYTF
15	-	-	TRBV7-9	TRBJ2-7	TGTGCCAGCAGCTTAGTAACAGTCAGCTCCTACGAGCAGTACTTC	CASSLVTVSSYEQYF
15	-	TRBD1	TRBV28	TRBJ2-7	TGTGCCAGCAGTTTGGGTTCTGCAGGGGGTCTTGTACAGTACTTC	CASSLGSAGGLVQYF
17	-	-	TRBV28	TRBJ1-5	TGTGCCAGCAGTCCGAGGGACTCCCGGAGAGGGAATCAGCCCCAGCATTTT	CASSPRDSRRGNQPQHF
14	once	-	TRBV5-1	TRBJ2-3	TGCGCCAGCAGCTTGGAACGTTTCACAGATACGCAGTATTTT	CASSLERFTDTQYF
17	-	TRBD1	TRBV18	TRBJ1-4	TGTGCCAGCTCCCCCGGGACAGGGGATGCAACTAATGAAAAACTGTTTTTT	CASSPGTGDATNEKLFF
14	-	-	TRBV7-2	TRBJ1-5	TGTGCCAGCAGCCGTGACAGAACCAATCAGCCCCAGCATTTT	CASSRDRTNQPQHF
12	-	TRBD1	TRBV29-1	TRBJ1-1	TGCAGCGCTGGACAGGTGAACACTGAAGCTTTCTTT	CSAGQVNTEAFF
16	-	TRBD1	TRBV28	TRBJ2-6	TGTGCCAGCAGTCGACCACAGGGGGCTGGGGCCAACGTCCTGACTTTC	CASSRPQGAGANVLTF
15	-	-	TRBV6-5	TRBJ1-1	TGTGCCAGCAGTTACTCGGGCGTGGTGAACACTGAAGCTTTCTTT	CASSYSGVVNTEAFF
12	-	TRBD2	TRBV2	TRBJ2-5	TGTGCCACGCGGGAGAATCAAGAGACCCAGTACTTC	CATRENQETQYF
16	-	-	TRBV5-8	TRBJ1-6	TGTGCCAGCAGCCCCGCGACCTCCCCCTATAATTCACCCCTCCACTTT	CASSPATSPYNSPLHF
12	-	-	TRBV5-6	TRBJ1-1	TGTGCCAGCAGCCTTCGCTACACTGAAGCTTTCTTT	CASSLRYTEAFF
14	-	TRBD2	TRBV5-1	TRBJ2-7	TGCGCCAGCAGCATTAGCGGGAGTACGTACGAGCAGTACTTC	CASSISGSTYEQYF
16	-	TRBD2	TRBV5-4	TRBJ2-1	TGTGCCAGCAGCTCAACCTCCGGGACTAGCGGGGTTGAGCAGTTCTTC	CASSSTSGTSGVEQFF
13	-	-	TRBV5-6	TRBJ2-3	TGTGCCAGCAGCTTGATGTTGACAGATACGCAGTATTTT	CASSLMLTDTQYF
12	few	-	TRBV7-9	TRBJ1-2	TGTGCCAGCAGCTACGAGAGATATGGCTACACCTTC	CASSYERYGYTF
14	-	-	TRBV5-1	TRBJ2-3	TGCGCCAGCAGCTTGAGCAGGGGCGCAGATACGCAGTATTTT	CASSLSRGADTQYF
15	once	TRBD2	TRBV11-2	TRBJ2-1	TGTGCCAGCTCCACAGGGACTAGCGGGAGCAATGAGCAGTTCTTC	CASSTGTSGSNEQFF
15	-	-	TRBV7-2	TRBJ2-3	TGTGCCAGCAGCTTAAGAGCGGCGGAGAGAGATACGCAGTATTTT	CASSLRAAERDTQYF
14	-	-	TRBV19	TRBJ2-2	TGTGCCAGTAGTATCGCCTACAGCACCGGGGAGCTGTTTTTT	CASSIAYSTGELFF
15	-	TRBD1	TRBV18	TRBJ2-7	TGTGCCAGCTCACCGGGACAGGGGGTTCTCTACGAGCAGTACTTC	CASSPGQGVLYEQYF
11	-	-	TRBV20-1	TRBJ1-6	TGCAGTGCTAGAGTTAAATCACCCCTCCACTTT	CSARVKSPLHF
14	-	TRBD1	TRBV7-9	TRBJ2-7	TGTGCCAGCAGCTGGACAGGGGGTTCCTACGAGCAGTACTTC	CASSWTGGSYEQYF
14	-	-	TRBV7-2	TRBJ2-7	TGTGCCAGCAGCCCCCGACGGAGCTCCTACGAGCAGTACTTC	CASSPRRSSYEQYF
16	-	TRBD1	TRBV5-1	TRBJ2-1	TGCGCCAGCAGCGCCACCGGGACAGGGGGCCCGGATGAGCAGTTCTTC	CASSATGTGGPDEQFF
18	-	TRBD2	TRBV7-6	TRBJ2-7	TGTGCCAGCAGCCCCTCCCCAGCTGGGCGGGAGGTCTCCTACGAGCAGTACTTC	CASSPSPAGREVSYEQYF
15	-	TRBD1	TRBV28	TRBJ1-5	TGTGCCAGCAGTTCCGTCAGGGGGCTCATTCAGCCCCAGCATTTT	CASSSVRGLIQPQHF
16	-	-	TRBV4-3	TRBJ2-1	TGCGCCAGCAGCCAAGGGTTCACTAGTTCCTACAATGAGCAGTTCTTC	CASSQGFTSSYNEQFF
16	-	TRBD2	TRBV10-3	TRBJ2-2	TGTGCCATCAAAGCTAGCGGGAGGGTTGGCACCGGGGAGCTGTTTTTT	CAIKASGRVGTGELFF
15	few	-	TRBV19	TRBJ2-2	TGTGCCAGCCGCGAAATGGGGCGGAACACCGGGGAGCTGTTTTTT	CASREMGRNTGELFF
13	-	TRBD2	TRBV19	TRBJ2-7	TGTGCCAGTAAAGACGGGAGGGCCTACGAGCAGTACTTC	CASKDGRAYEQYF
11	-	-	TRBV7-9	TRBJ2-3	TGTGCCAGCAGCGAGGCAGATACGCAGTATTTT	CASSEADTQYF
13	once	-	TRBV30	TRBJ1-2	TGTGCCTGGGGAGACAGGACGGACTATGGCTACACCTTC	CAWGDRTDYGYTF
14	-	TRBD2	TRBV28	TRBJ2-5	TGTGCCAGCAGTTTATACGGACTAGAAGAGACCCAGTACTTC	CASSLYGLEETQYF
16	-	-	TRBV6-5	TRBJ2-6	TGTGCCAGCAGTTACTCGCAGGGCTCTGGGGCCAACGTCCTGACTTTC	CASSYSQGSGANVLTF